This T cell receptor (beta chain) was recorded in a study of T cell responses to AZD1222 COVID-19 vaccine. This CDR3 comprises 15 residues. Trimming removed 0 bases from V and 9 bases from J, with 16 bases in between. Germline V CDR1 and CDR2: SGHNT, YYREEE (reference sequence). Study-level findings and limits: Receipt of two AZD1222 doses was followed by a rise in Spike-specific TCR breadth and depth.

About this clone itself: Its antigen is currently unknown.

The data were produced by immunoSEQ multiplex PCR, yet TCRdb's version contains in-frame clones alone and is incomplete. The top ten clones hold under 7% of a sample with about 100,000 clones, roughly 90% of them seen once. The chain recombines TRBV5-4 with TRBJ2-1, with D tentatively TRBD1 (5 bases). This material consisted of peripheral blood, taken on day 0 of AZD1222 vaccination. The sequence was collected from an adult in good health. CDR3 nucleotides: TGTGCCAGCAGCTTGGGGCAGGGTATATTAGGTGAGCAGTTCTTC. The encoded protein is CASSLGQGILGEQFF.